The 12 T cell receptor beta chains presented below share a single source sample, sequenced in a study of T-cell memory formation after mild COVID-19 (dated by TCRdb to the early 2020s). Receptors were amplified or captured by 5' RACE. The run used an Illumina NovaSeq 6000. TCRdb cleaned the public reads at Q25 with fastp, built clones with MiXCR and kept in-frame beta chains. Each CDR3 protein gets just one entry, which takes the most common genes and DNA from the rows behind it. The sample profile shows 550,000 to 600,000 distinct CDR3 sequences; less than 25% of them were found once. 8.4% of the sample rests with the top ten. Source material: PBMCs or a T cell subset sorted from them (not recorded which). These receptors originate from an adult woman who had mild COVID-19 (a few samples of this study predate the infection). The sample titles of this study are shuffled in the database, so cell type and time point are left out; the donor was told from shared clones.

This clonotype was observed a handful of times. The chain carries TRBV12-3 or TRBV12-4 and TRBJ2-4; 7 nucleotides align to TRBD2. The junction had 8 bases not matched to a gene; V was cut back by 3 bases and J by 0 bases. There are 17 residues in the CDR3. The CDR3 nucleotides are TGTGCCAGCAGTTTTCGGGCTAGCGGAAAAGCCAAAAACATTCAGTACTTC. As protein: CASSFRASGKAKNIQYF.

This clonotype was counted only a few times. V gene TRBV19 combines with J gene TRBJ2-1, with a tentative D call TRBD2 (6 bases). Per germline, CDR1 LNHDA and CDR2 SQIVND (reference sequence). The CDR3 has 14 amino acids. Trimming took 4 bases from V and 5 from J, leaving 12 bases between them. CDR3 coding DNA: TGTGCCAGTAGTACCCTGGACTACAACAATGAGCAGTTCTTC. This gives the protein CASSTLDYNNEQFF.

The chain has TRBV5-4 and TRBJ1-3; the D gene is possibly TRBD1 (5 bases). The CDR3 extends over 16 amino acids. V lost 0 bases, J lost 2 bases, and 12 bases lay in between. The germline gives CDR1 SGHNT, CDR2 YYREEE (reference sequence). CDR3 sequence: CASSLEGQLTGNTIYF. For the CDR3, the DNA is TGTGCCAGCAGCTTGGAGGGGCAGCTTACTGGAAACACCATATATTTT.

The CDR3 here is CASSLRGGAPYGYTF. The CDR3 DNA reads as TGTGCCAGCAGTTTAAGGGGGGGGGCGCCCTATGGCTACACCTTC. The V call is TRBV12-3 or TRBV12-4, the J call TRBJ1-2, with D perhaps TRBD1 (6 bases). V shed 2 bases and J shed 4 bases, with 14 bases lying between them. CDR3 length: 15 residues.

The gene calls are TRBV29-1 and TRBJ2-5; 7 nucleotides align to TRBD2. Germline values: CDR1 SQVTM, CDR2 ANQGSEA. Trimming at V came to 1 base and at J to 5 bases, leaving 1 base not matched to a gene. The CDR3 has 12 residues. The CDR3 loop is CSVEGSGETQYF. The CDR3 nucleotides read TGCAGCGTTGAAGGTAGCGGGGAGACCCAGTACTTC. Full variable domain (remainder filled in from reference TRBV29-1 and TRBJ2-5): SAVISQKPSRDICQRGTSLTIQCQVDSQVTMMFWYRQQPGQSLTLIATANQGSEATYESGFVIDKFPISRPNLTFSTLTVSNMSPEDSSIYLCSVEGSGETQYFGPGTRLLVL.

The chain couples TRBV7-3 to TRBJ2-1; D perhaps matches TRBD2 (5 bases). This CDR3 spans 15 amino acids. The V and J ends lost 0 bases and 5 bases respectively, with 11 bases between them. Germline values: CDR1 SGHTA, CDR2 FQGTGA. Here the CDR3 DNA reads TGTGCCAGCAGCTTAACGACGCTAGCCCACAATGAGCAGTTCTTC. Translation: CASSLTTLAHNEQFF.

Here the CDR3 reads CAFRDSRETQYF. The DNA for the CDR3 is TGTGCCTTCCGGGACTCGCGGGAGACCCAGTACTTC. The chain employs TRBV30 and TRBJ2-5, with a weak D call TRBD2 (6 bases). This CDR3 has 12 amino acids. Between the trimmed V and J ends, which lost 7 bases and 5 bases, there was a span of 14 bases. CDR1 and CDR2 from the germline V gene are GTSNPN and SVGIG (reference sequence).

In this sample, this clonotype turned up many times. The gene calls are TRBV13 and TRBJ2-7; TRBD2 aligns across 8 bases. The CDR3 covers 16 residues. After removal of 4 bases from V and 0 bases from J, the junction contained 8 bases not matched to a gene. Germline CDR1 is PRHDT and CDR2 is FYEKMQ (reference sequence). The CDR3 sequence is CASSSGPGTSSYEQYF. Written as DNA, the CDR3 is TGTGCCAGCAGCTCAGGCCCGGGGACTAGCTCCTACGAGCAGTACTTC.

In this sample, this clonotype turned up a few times. The gene calls are TRBV7-9 and TRBJ2-2; D may be TRBD2 (6 bases). CDR1 is SEHNR and CDR2 is FQNEAQ in the germline V gene (reference sequence). Trimming stripped 5 bases from V and 2 bases from J, with 15 bases between. This CDR3 is built from 16 residues. CDR3 nucleotides: TGTGCCAGCAGCCAACCGGGGGAGGTTAACACCGGGGAGCTGTTTTTT. Protein sequence: CASSQPGEVNTGELFF.

The chain joins TRBV7-2 to TRBJ1-6; no clear D. Germline CDR1 is SGHTA and CDR2 is FQGNSA. Trimming took 4 bases from V and 6 from J, leaving 10 bases between them. The CDR3 is 14 amino acids. The CDR3 region is CASSSFPANSPLHF. The CDR3, as DNA: TGTGCCAGCAGCTCCTTCCCGGCTAATTCACCCCTCCACTTT.

This clonotype was detected only a few times. The chain is built from TRBV12-3 or TRBV12-4 and TRBJ2-1; 11 bases fit TRBD2. The trim removed 7 bases at V and 7 bases at J, leaving 15 bases unmatched. This CDR3 contains 17 residues. The CDR3 loop is CASTQYLTSGGSNEQFF. The CDR3 DNA sequence: TGTGCCAGCACCCAATATCTCACTAGCGGGGGTTCGAATGAGCAGTTCTTC.

This clonotype has a handful of counts. The gene calls are TRBV6-5 and TRBJ2-1, with 9 bases matching TRBD2. With 2 bases clipped from V and 13 bases from J, the junction kept 6 bases outside the gene matches. This CDR3 is built from 13 residues. Germline loops: CDR1 MNHEY, CDR2 SVGAGI. The CDR3 is CASSYATSGTQFF. CDR3 coding DNA: TGTGCCAGCAGTTACGCGACTAGCGGAACTCAGTTCTTC.